The 6 T cell receptor beta chains presented below share a single source sample, sequenced in a study of T cell changes during pregnancy in multiple sclerosis. Libraries were prepared by immunoSEQ multiplex PCR; TCRdb keeps only in-frame clonotypes and omits some of them. The sample has under 25,000 clones; approximately 90% are singletons. This specimen was CD8+ T cells from peripheral blood mononuclear cells, taken in the first trimester of pregnancy. These receptor sequences come from a female donor in good health, enrolled as a control in a pregnancy study.

The chain links TRBV7-8 to TRBJ1-3; D might be TRBD1 (5 bases). Germline V CDR1 and CDR2: SGHVS, FQNEAQ. CDR3 length: 14 amino acids. The V and J ends lost 5 bases and 7 bases respectively, with 15 bases between them. The DNA for the CDR3 is TGTGCCAGCAGCGGGGGGGTTGAGGGTAACACCATATATTTT. Its protein product is CASSGGVEGNTIYF.

The chain joins TRBV29-1 to TRBJ2-5, with 8 bases identical to TRBD1. The CDR3 is 13 residues long. V lost 7 bases to trimming and J lost 4 bases; unmatched junction nucleotides: 8. Germline V gene data show CDR1 as SQVTM and CDR2 as ANQGSEA. The CDR3 sequence is CSGNAGTGETQYF. The CDR3, as DNA: TGCAGCGGAAACGCCGGGACAGGAGAGACCCAGTACTTC.

The chain recombines TRBV7-8 with TRBJ2-1; 10 bases map to TRBD2. The CDR3 has 16 amino acids. Germline V lookup: CDR1 SGHVS, CDR2 FQNEAQ. V shed 5 bases and J 8 bases; nucleotides not matched to a gene: 12. The CDR3 loop is CASSDTSGVKGDEQFF. In DNA form, the CDR3 reads TGTGCCAGCAGCGACACTAGCGGGGTAAAGGGGGATGAGCAGTTCTTC.

This clone was recorded once. The chain recombines TRBV11-3 with TRBJ1-6, with unresolved D. Germline CDR1 is SGHNT and CDR2 is YENEEA. Trimming took off 1 base at V and 7 bases at J, with 8 bases between the two ends. The CDR3 extends over 14 amino acids. The CDR3 region has the DNA TGTGCCAGCAGCTTAGGGCCCACCAATTCACCCCTCCACTTT. This sequence encodes CASSLGPTNSPLHF.

J is TRBJ2-3 and V is TRBV4-2; 7 bases match TRBD2. Germline assignment: CDR1 LGHNA and CDR2 YNFKEQ. With V trimmed by 0 bases and J by 0 bases, 3 bases remained unmatched. The CDR3 is made up of 16 amino acids. The CDR3 reads CASSQEEGLSTDTQYF. CDR3 DNA: TGTGCCAGCAGCCAAGAGGAGGGACTAAGCACAGATACGCAGTATTTT.

This clone came up once. The chain carries TRBV30 and TRBJ2-7; D unclear. The CDR3 extends over 14 amino acids. V shed 0 bases and J shed 6 bases, with 15 bases lying between them. Looked up from germline, CDR1 is GTSNPN and CDR2 is SVGIG (reference sequence). This chain's CDR3 is CAWSVVRPAGEQYF. The CDR3 DNA follows: TGTGCCTGGAGTGTGGTCAGGCCCGCCGGCGAGCAGTACTTC. The variable domain in full, with the rest retrieved from reference TRBV30 and TRBJ2-7, is SQTIHQWPATLVQPVGSPLSLECTVEGTSNPNLYWYRQAAGRGLQLLFYSVGIGQISSEVPQNLSASRPQDRQFILSSKKLLLSDSGFYLCAWSVVRPAGEQYFGPGTRLTVT.